The 10 T cell receptor beta chains presented below share a single source sample, sequenced in a study of regulatory T cells in long-lasting Graves disease. Relying on iRepertoire HTBI primers and Arm-PCR of CDR3 regions, the team built TCR beta libraries. TCRdb redid the calling of the multiplex PCR reads with MiXCR, one entry per CDR3 protein. The sample yields 450,000 to 650,000 distinct CDR3 sequences, about 16% seen once. This sample's time point: newly diagnosed GD, antithyroid drugs for less than 3 months. PBMCs provided the RNA from which the TCR library was made. This same sample was also taken into another study, of T cells in Graves' hyperthyroidism and ophthalmopathy.

Specimen: peripheral blood mononuclear cells (PBMCs), collected at new diagnosis, from a patient treated with antithyroid drugs. These receptor sequences come from a middle-aged woman with Graves disease.

This clonotype was detected a few times. J is TRBJ1-2 and V is TRBV6-1; D gene uncertain. Germline CDR1 MNHNS, CDR2 SASEGT. V shed 6 bases and J shed 0 bases, with 5 bases lying between them. The length of the CDR3 is 12 residues. The CDR3: CASRHPNYGYTF. DNA for the CDR3: TGTGCCAGCAGGCACCCTAACTATGGCTACACCTTC.

The chain combines TRBV10-3 with TRBJ1-5; D is possibly TRBD1 (5 bases). Trimming stripped 4 bases from V and 4 bases from J, with 11 bases between. CDR1 ENHRY and CDR2 SYGVKD come from the germline V gene. The CDR3 is 14 amino acids. The CDR3 protein is CAISGGVGNQPQHF. CDR3 sequence (DNA): TGTGCCATCAGTGGAGGGGTAGGGAATCAGCCCCAGCATTTT.

Here the CDR3 DNA reads TGCAGTGCTACAGGTGGGGGACAGGAAGAGACCCAGTACTTC. Translated: CSATGGGQEETQYF. The J gene is TRBJ2-5, the V gene TRBV20-1; 8 nucleotides line up with TRBD1. The ends lost 4 bases at V and 3 bases at J; junction bases unmatched: 7. The CDR3 extends over 14 amino acids. CDR1 and CDR2 (germline): DFQATT, SNEGSKA (reference sequence).

V usage is TRBV2 and J usage is TRBJ1-2, with D possibly TRBD1 on 6 matching bases. The CDR3 covers 15 residues. Germline lookup yields CDR1 SNHLY and CDR2 FYNNEI. Trimming took 5 bases from V and 0 from J, leaving 13 bases between them. DNA for the CDR3: TGTGCCAGCAGTAACGGACAGCCAGCTAACTATGGCTACACCTTC. Translation gives CASSNGQPANYGYTF.

This clonotype was seen only a few times. The chain couples TRBV20-1 to TRBJ2-3; the D call may be TRBD1 or TRBD2 (6 bases each). V was clipped by 6 bases and J by 3 bases, with 22 bases between them. The CDR3 runs 16 residues. From germline, CDR1 is DFQATT and CDR2 SNEGSKA (reference sequence). CDR3 nucleotide sequence: TGCAGTGCCCTTGGAGGGGGGCGAGGGGTAACAGATACGCAGTATTTT. This translates into CSALGGGRGVTDTQYF.

This clonotype was seen at least ten times. This chain joins TRBV12-3 or TRBV12-4 and TRBJ1-1, with no clear D. V was pared by 3 bases and J by 1 base, with 12 bases between. CDR3 size: 15 residues. The CDR3 DNA is TGTGCCAGCAGTTTGGAGAACGGCAGGAACACTGAAGCTTTCTTT. Residues: CASSLENGRNTEAFF.

This clonotype was counted many times. The chain couples TRBV2 to TRBJ2-7, with TRBD2 as a possible D gene (5 bases). This CDR3 has 13 amino acids. V was cut by 6 bases and J by 6 bases, with 15 bases left in between. Germline values: CDR1 SNHLY, CDR2 FYNNEI. CDR3 protein: CASSPLGGGEQYF. CDR3 bases: TGTGCCAGCAGCCCGCTTGGAGGTGGCGAGCAGTACTTC.

There are many counts of this clonotype. The chain has TRBV28 and TRBJ2-1; TRBD2 aligns across 8 bases. J lost 10 bases, V lost 5 bases, and 4 bases had no gene match. The germline V gene encodes CDR1 MDHEN and CDR2 SYDVKM. The CDR3 spans 12 residues. The CDR3 loop reads CASSVGRVEQFF. The CDR3 DNA sequence: TGTGCCAGCAGTGTCGGGAGGGTGGAGCAGTTCTTC.

This clonotype was picked up many times. The chain carries TRBV2 and TRBJ1-1; a possible D gene is TRBD1 (5 bases). The CDR3 extends over 14 amino acids. V dropped 3 bases and J dropped 6 bases, with 14 bases sitting between them. CDR1 SNHLY and CDR2 FYNNEI come from the germline V gene. The CDR3 loop is CASSDGGGWAEAFF. DNA of the CDR3: TGTGCCAGCAGTGATGGGGGGGGGTGGGCTGAAGCTTTCTTT.

This clonotype was seen more than once but under ten times. V usage is TRBV5-5 and J usage is TRBJ1-2; TRBD1 might be the D (5 bases). The CDR3 runs to 17 residues. Trimming removed 4 bases at V and 6 bases at J, with 25 bases between. The germline CDR1 and CDR2 sequences are SGHKS and YYEKEE (reference sequence). In nucleotides, the CDR3 is TGTGCCAGCAGCGCAAGCCCGGGGGGGGAAAGTAGGCATGGCTACACCTTC. It specifies CASSASPGGESRHGYTF.